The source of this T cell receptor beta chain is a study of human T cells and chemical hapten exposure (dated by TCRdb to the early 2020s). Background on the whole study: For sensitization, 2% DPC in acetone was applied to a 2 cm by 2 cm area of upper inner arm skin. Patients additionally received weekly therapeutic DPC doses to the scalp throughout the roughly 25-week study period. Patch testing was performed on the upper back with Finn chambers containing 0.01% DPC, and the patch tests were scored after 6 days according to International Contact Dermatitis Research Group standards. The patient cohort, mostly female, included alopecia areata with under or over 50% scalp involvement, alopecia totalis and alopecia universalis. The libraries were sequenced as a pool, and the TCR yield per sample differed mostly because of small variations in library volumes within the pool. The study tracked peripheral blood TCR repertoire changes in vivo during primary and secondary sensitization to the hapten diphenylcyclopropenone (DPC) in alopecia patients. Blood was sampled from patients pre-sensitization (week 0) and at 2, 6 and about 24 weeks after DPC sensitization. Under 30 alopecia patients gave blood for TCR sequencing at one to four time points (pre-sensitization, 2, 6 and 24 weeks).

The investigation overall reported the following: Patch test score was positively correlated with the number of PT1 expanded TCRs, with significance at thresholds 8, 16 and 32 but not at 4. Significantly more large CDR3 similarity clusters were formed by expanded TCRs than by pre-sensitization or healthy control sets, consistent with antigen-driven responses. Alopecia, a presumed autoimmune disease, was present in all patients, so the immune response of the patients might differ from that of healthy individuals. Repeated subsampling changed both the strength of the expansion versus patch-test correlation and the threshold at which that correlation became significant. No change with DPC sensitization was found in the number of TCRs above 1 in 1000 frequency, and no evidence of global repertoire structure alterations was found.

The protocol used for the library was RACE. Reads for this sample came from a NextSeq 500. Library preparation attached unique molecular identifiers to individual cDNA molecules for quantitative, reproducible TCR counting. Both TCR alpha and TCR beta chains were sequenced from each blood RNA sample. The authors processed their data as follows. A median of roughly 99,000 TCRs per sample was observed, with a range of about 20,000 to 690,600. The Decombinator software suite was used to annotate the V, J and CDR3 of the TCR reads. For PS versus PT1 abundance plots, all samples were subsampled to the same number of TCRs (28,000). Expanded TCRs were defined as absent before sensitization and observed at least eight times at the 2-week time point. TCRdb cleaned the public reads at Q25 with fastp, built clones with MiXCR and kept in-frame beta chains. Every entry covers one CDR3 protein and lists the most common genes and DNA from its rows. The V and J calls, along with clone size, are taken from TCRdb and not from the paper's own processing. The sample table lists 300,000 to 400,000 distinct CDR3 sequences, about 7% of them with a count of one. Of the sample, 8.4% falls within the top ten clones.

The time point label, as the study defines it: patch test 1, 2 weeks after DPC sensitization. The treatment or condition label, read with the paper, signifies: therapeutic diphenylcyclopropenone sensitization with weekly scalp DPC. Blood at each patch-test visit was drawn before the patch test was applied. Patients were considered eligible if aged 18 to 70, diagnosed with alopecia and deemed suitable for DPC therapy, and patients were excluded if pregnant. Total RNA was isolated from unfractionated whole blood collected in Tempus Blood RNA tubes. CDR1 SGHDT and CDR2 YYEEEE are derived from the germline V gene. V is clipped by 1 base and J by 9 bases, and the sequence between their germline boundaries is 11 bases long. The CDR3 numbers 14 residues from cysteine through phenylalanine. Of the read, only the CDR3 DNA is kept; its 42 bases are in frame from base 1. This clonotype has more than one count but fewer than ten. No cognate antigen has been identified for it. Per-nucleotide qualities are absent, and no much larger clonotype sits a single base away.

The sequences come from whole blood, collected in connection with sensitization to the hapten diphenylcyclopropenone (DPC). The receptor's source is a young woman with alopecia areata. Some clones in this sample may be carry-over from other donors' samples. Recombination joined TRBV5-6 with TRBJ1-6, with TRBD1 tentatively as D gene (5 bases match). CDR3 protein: CASSLQGDASPLHF. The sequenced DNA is TGTGCCAGCAGCTTGCAGGGTGACGCTTCACCCCTCCACTTT.